This entry features one T cell receptor beta chain sequence. Germline V gene lookup returns CDR1 MDHEN and CDR2 SYDVKM. Trimming removed 3 bases from V and 2 bases from J; junction bases left unmatched: 9. This CDR3 is 17 amino acids long. Multiplex touch-down PCR with TRB-A/B primers amplified rearranged V-D-J TRB sequences. TCRdb redid the calling of the multiplex PCR reads with MiXCR, one entry per CDR3 protein. The table shows about 2,700 distinct CDR3 sequences, with around 25% occurring only once. The data are from a study of T cell repertoires in aging, cancer and after chemotherapy. Background on the study: Pre- and post-chemotherapy samples were paired from glioblastoma patients treated with temozolomide-based therapy.

The template was genomic DNA from peripheral blood, not RNA. This chain connects TRBV28 to TRBJ2-1; 8 nucleotides match TRBD1. The sequencing input was blood. This clonotype was obtained from a human donor with a solid tumor. The CDR3 coding sequence is TGTGCCAGCAGTTTCCGATGGACAGGGAGGACCTACAATGAGCAGTTCTTC. This sequence encodes CASSFRWTGRTYNEQFF.